The present entry profiles one TCR beta chain with its context. Germline V gene data show CDR1 as SGHTA and CDR2 as FQGNSA. This CDR3 is 15 amino acids long. Trimming shortened V by 1 base and J by 6 bases, and 13 bases separated the two germline ends. This entry is derived from a study of blood T cell repertoires in COVID-19. Study context: The samples span acute and convalescent COVID-19 from the United States, Italy and Spain. PBMCs, B-cell-depleted T cells, or T cells provided the cDNA or gDNA that made up the material.

Study processing details: Reference gene primer amplification gave estimated nucleated cell counts. Generated by immunoSEQ multiplex PCR, the TCRdb table keeps only in-frame clones and is missing some. V and J calls and clone size come straight from that table; D and trimming were deduced from the DNA. The sample lists about 260,000 clones; roughly 87% were seen once. The chain joins TRBV7-2 to TRBJ2-1; tentative D call: TRBD1 (6 bases). The receptor comes from a human donor in a cohort sampled during active COVID-19. Sequenced material: peripheral blood. The CDR3, as DNA: TGTGCCAGCAGCTTAGGGCGGCTAGGGGGCAATGAGCAGTTCTTC. Protein product: CASSLGRLGGNEQFF. Filled out from reference TRBV7-2 and TRBJ2-1, the complete variable domain reads GAGVSQSPSNKVTEKGKDVELRCDPISGHTALYWYRQSLGQGLEFLIYFQGNSAPDKSGLPSDRFSAERTGGSVSTLTIQRTQQEDSAVYLCASSLGRLGGNEQFFGPGTRLTVL.